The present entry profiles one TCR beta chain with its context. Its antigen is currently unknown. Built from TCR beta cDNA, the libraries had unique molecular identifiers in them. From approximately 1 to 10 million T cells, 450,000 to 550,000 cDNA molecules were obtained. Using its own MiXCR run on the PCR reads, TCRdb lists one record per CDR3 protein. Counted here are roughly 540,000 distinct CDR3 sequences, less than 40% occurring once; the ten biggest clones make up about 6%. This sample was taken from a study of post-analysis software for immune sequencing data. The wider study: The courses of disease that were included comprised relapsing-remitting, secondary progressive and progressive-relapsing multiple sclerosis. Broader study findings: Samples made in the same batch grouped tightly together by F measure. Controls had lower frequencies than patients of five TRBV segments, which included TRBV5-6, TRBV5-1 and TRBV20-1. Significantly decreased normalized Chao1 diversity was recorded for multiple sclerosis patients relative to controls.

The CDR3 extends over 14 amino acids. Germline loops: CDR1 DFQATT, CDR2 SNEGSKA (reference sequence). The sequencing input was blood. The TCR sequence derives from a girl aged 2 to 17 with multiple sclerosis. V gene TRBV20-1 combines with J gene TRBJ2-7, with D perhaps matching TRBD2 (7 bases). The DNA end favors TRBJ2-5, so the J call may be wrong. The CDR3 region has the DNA TGCAGTGCTAGAATGGGGGGGGCCGGAAAGACCCAGTACTTC. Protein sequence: CSARMGGAGKTQYF.